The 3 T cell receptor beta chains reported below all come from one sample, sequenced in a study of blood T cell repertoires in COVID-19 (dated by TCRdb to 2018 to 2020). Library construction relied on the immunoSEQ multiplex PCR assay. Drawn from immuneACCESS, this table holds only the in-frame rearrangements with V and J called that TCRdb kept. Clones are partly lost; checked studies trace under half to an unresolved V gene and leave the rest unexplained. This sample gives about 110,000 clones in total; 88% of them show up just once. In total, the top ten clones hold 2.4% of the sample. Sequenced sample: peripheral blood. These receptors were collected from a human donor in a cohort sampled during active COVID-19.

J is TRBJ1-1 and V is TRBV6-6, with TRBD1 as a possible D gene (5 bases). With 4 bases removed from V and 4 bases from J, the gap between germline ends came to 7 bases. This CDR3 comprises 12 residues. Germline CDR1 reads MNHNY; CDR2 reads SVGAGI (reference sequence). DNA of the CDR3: TGTGCCAGCAGTTCAGGGCTCACTGAAGCTTTCTTT. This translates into CASSSGLTEAFF.

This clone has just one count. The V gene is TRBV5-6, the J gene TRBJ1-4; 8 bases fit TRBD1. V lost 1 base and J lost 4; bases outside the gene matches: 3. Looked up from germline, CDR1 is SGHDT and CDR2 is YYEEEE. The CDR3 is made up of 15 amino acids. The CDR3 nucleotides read TGTGCCAGCAGCTTGAAGACAGGGGATAATGAAAAACTGTTTTTT. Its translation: CASSLKTGDNEKLFF.

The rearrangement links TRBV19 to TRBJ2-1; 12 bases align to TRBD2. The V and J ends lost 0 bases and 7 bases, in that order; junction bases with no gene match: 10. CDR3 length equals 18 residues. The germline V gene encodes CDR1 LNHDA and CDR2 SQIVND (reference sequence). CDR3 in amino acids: CASSIESTSGSRWNEQFF. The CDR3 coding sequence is TGTGCCAGTAGTATAGAGTCGACTAGCGGGAGTAGGTGGAATGAGCAGTTCTTC.